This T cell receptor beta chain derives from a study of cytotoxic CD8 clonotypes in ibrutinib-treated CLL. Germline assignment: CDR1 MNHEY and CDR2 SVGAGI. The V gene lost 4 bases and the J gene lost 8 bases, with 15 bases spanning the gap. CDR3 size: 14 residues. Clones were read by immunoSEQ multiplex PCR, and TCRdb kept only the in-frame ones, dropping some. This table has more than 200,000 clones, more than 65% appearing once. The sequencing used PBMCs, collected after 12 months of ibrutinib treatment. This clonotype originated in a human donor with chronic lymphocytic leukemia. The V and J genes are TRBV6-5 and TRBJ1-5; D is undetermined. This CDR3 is CASSSLLPDKPQHF. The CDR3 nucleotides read TGTGCCAGCAGTTCCCTCCTGCCGGATAAGCCCCAGCATTTT.